The clone carrying this TCR beta chain was recorded a few times. Its specificity is not known. The repertoire was sequenced with immunoSEQ multiplex PCR; TCRdb's copy has only in-frame clones and lacks some. Altogether 2 million to 3 million clones are present, approximately 93% being singletons, with the ten largest covering approximately 0.36%. The data originate from a study of shared clonotypes between healthy human individuals. Study-wide context: Three plates were used per donor for CD4 naive, three for CD4 memory, two for CD8 naive and one for CD8 memory. General study results and limits: The four-donor shared clonotypes exceeded non-shared clonotypes in generation probability, with non-shared ones scoring lower. The study's rarefaction showed incomplete sorted-subset sequencing despite large depth.

The CDR3 sequence is 14 residues long. The V gene end was trimmed by 6 bases and the J gene end by 1 base; junction bases not matched to a gene: 5. Germline CDR1 and CDR2: SNHLY and FYNNEI. The V and J genes are TRBV2 and TRBJ1-1; 7 nucleotides match TRBD1. The clonotype comes from a man aged 18 to 30 in good health. Some clones in this sample may be carry-over from other donors' samples. Input material: naive CD4+ T cells from PBMCs. Specified subset: CD45RA+ positively selected. The CDR3, as DNA: TGTGCCAGCAGCCTGACAGGGCCGAACACTGAAGCTTTCTTT. Amino acid sequence: CASSLTGPNTEAFF. The variable domain in full, completed from reference TRBV2 and TRBJ1-1, reads EPEVTQTPSHQVTQMGQEVILRCVPISNHLYFYWYRQILGQKVEFLVSFYNNEISEKSEIFDDQFSVERPDGSNFTLKIRSTKLEDSAMYFCASSLTGPNTEAFFGQGTRLTVV.